This entry is about one TCR beta chain. The sample is drawn from a study of blood T cell repertoires in COVID-19. The wider study: The samples span acute and convalescent COVID-19 from the United States, Italy and Spain. Nucleic acid was either cDNA or gDNA, and it came from T cells, B-cell-depleted T cells, or PBMCs.

Authors' methods: Estimates of nucleated cell counts were drawn from the amplification of reference gene primers. TCRdb keeps only in-frame clones here, not all; method: immunoSEQ multiplex PCR. V, J and clone size reflect that table, while D and trimming were determined from the DNA. The sample lists around 130,000 clones, 70% to 80% occurring once. Sequenced material: peripheral blood. This sequence was found in a human donor in a cohort sampled during active COVID-19.

CDR3 region: CASSLDPGGYYGYTF. The CDR3 nucleotides are TGTGCCAGCAGCCTCGACCCCGGAGGTTACTATGGCTACACCTTC. V usage is TRBV5-8 and J usage is TRBJ1-2; D is unresolved. V gave up 4 bases and J gave up 3 bases, with 16 bases separating them. CDR1 is SGHTS, CDR2 YDEGEE, per germline. CDR3 length: 15 amino acids.